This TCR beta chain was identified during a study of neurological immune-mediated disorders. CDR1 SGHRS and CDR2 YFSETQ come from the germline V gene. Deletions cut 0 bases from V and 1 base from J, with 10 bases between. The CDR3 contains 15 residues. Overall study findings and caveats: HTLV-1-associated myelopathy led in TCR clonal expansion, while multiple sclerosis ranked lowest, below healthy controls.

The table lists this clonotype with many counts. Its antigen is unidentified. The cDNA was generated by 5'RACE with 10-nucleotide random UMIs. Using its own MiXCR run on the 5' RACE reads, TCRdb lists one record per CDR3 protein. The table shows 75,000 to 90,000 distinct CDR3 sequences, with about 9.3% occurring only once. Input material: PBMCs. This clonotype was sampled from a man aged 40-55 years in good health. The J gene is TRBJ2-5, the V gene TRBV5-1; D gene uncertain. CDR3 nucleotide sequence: TGCGCCAGCAGCTTGGTGGTGGGCAGCCAAGAGACCCAGTACTTC. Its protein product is CASSLVVGSQETQYF. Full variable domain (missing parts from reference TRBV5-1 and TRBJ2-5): KAGVTQTPRYLIKTRGQQVTLSCSPISGHRSVSWYQQTPGQGLQFLFEYFSETQRNKGNFPGRFSGRQFSNSRSEMNVSTLELGDSALYLCASSLVVGSQETQYFGPGTRLLVL.